This T cell receptor (beta chain) was captured by sequencing in a study of blood T cell repertoires in COVID-19. Overall study context: From the United States, Italy and Spain came samples of acute and convalescent COVID-19. T cells, B-cell-depleted T cells, or PBMCs provided the cDNA or gDNA that served as material.

This clone was observed a few times. Authors' methods: Using reference gene primer amplification, nucleated cell counts were estimated. TCRdb keeps only in-frame clones here, not all; method: immunoSEQ multiplex PCR. The D gene and trimming were derived from the DNA, and the V and J assignments and clone size from that table. The sample shows about 100,000 clones, about 85% of them seen only once. The CDR3 contains 13 residues. Trimming shortened V by 2 bases and J by 1 base, and 5 bases separated the two germline ends. Germline V gene lookup returns CDR1 MNHNY and CDR2 SVGAGI (reference sequence). This sequence joins TRBV6-6 and TRBJ2-5; no reliable D call. This TCR came from a man in his fifties with active or convalescent COVID-19. Sample: peripheral blood. CDR3 loop: CASSYNTQETQYF. The CDR3 coding sequence is TGTGCCAGCAGTTACAACACCCAAGAGACCCAGTACTTC.